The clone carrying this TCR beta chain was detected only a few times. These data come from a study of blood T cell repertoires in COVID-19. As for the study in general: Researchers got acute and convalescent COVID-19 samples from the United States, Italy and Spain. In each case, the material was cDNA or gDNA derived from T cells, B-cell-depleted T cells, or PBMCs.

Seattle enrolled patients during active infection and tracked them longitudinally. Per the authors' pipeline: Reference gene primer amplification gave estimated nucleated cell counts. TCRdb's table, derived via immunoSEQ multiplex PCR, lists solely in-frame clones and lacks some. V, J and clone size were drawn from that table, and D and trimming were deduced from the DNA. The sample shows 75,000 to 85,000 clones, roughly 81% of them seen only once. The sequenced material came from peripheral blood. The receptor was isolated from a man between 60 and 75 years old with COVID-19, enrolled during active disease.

Here the CDR3 reads CASSLEEVQYF. The CDR3 coding sequence is TGTGCCAGCAGCCTTGAGGAGGTCCAGTACTTC. The gene calls are TRBV3-1 (or the pseudogene TRBV3-2) and TRBJ2-5, with D maybe TRBD2 (5 bases). The CDR3 covers 11 residues. With 4 bases removed from V and 10 bases from J, the gap between germline ends came to 10 bases. Germline CDR1 reads LGHDT; CDR2 reads YNNKEL (reference sequence).